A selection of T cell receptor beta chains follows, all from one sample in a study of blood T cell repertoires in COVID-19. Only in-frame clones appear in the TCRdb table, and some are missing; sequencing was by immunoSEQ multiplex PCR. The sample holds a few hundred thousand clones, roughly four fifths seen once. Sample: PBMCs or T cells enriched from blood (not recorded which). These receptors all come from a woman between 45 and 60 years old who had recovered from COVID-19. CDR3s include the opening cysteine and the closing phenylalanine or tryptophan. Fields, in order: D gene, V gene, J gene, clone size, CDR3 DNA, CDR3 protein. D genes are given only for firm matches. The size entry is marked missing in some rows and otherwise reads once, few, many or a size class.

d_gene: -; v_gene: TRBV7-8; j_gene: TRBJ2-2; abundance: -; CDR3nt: TGTGCCAGCAGCCAGATAGAAACAGGGACCCCAGAGCTGTTTTTT; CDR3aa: CASSQIETGTPELFF
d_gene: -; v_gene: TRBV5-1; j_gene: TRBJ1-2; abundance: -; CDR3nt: TGCGCCAGCAGCTTGGTTCCGGGGGATGGCTACACCTTC; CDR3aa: CASSLVPGDGYTF
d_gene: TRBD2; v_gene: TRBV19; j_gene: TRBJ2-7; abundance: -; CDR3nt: TGTGCCAGTAGTATTTCAGCGGGATCCAACTACGAGCAGTACTTC; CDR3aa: CASSISAGSNYEQYF
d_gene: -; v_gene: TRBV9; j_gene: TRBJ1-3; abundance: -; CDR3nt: TGTGCCAGCAGCGTATATGATACGGGAACCGCTGGAAACACCATATATTTT; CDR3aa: CASSVYDTGTAGNTIYF
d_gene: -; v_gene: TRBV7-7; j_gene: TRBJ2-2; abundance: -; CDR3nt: TGTGCCATAGGGGCAGGGGCAATTACATCGACCGGGGAGCTGTTTTTT; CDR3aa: CAIGAGAITSTGELFF
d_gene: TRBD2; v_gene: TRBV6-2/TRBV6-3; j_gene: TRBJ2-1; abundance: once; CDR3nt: TGTGCCAGCAGTTACTCACCTAGCGGGACCCACAATGAGCAGTTCTTC; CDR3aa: CASSYSPSGTHNEQFF
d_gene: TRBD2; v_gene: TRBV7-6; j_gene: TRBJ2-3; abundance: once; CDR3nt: TGTGCCAGCAGCTCACCGGGGGGGCAGTCAGATACGCAGTATTTT; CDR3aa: CASSSPGGQSDTQYF
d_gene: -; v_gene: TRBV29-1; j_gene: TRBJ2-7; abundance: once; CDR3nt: TGCAGCGCTGCGACTTTTGGCTCCGAGCAGTACTTC; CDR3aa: CSAATFGSEQYF
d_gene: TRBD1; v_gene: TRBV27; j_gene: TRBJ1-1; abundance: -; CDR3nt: TGTGCCAGCAGTTTATCGGACAGGTCCATGAACACTGAAGCTTTCTTT; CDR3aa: CASSLSDRSMNTEAFF
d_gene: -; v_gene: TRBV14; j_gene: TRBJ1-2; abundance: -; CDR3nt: TGTGCCAGCAGCCAATTCACAGTCGGTGGCTACACCTTC; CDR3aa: CASSQFTVGGYTF
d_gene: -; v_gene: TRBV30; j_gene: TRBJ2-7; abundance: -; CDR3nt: TGTGCCTGGAGGGGGACTGGGGGCGAGCAGTACTTC; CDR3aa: CAWRGTGGEQYF
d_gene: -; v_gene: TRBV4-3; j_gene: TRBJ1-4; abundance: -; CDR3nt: TGCGCCAGCAGCCAAGGACTCGGGAATAGAAAACTGTTTTTT; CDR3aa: CASSQGLGNRKLFF
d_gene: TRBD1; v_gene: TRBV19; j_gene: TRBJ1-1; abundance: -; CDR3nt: TGTGCCAGTAGTCAGACGACAGGGTCTGCTGAAGCTTTCTTT; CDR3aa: CASSQTTGSAEAFF
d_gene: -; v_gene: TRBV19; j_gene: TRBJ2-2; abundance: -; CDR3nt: TGTGCCAGTAGTATGGCGGGCGGGACGAACACCGGGGAGCTGTTTTTT; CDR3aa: CASSMAGGTNTGELFF
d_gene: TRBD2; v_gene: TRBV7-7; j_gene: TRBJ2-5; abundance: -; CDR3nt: TGTGCTAGCAGCTTAGCTGGGACTAGCGGGGTGGTATTTCAAGAGACCCAGTACTTC; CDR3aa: CASSLAGTSGVVFQETQYF
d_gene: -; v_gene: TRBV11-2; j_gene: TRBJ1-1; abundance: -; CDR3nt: TGTGCCAGCAGCTTAGGTCGAGGGTTCCGGATGAACACTGAAGCTTTCTTT; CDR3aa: CASSLGRGFRMNTEAFF
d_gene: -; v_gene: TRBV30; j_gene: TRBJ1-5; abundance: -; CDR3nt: TGTGCCTGGTCCCGGGGGAGCAGCAATCAGCCCCAGCATTTT; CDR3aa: CAWSRGSSNQPQHF
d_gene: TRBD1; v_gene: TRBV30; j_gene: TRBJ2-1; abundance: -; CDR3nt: TGTGCCTGGGCGGGACAGGGCGTTGAGCAGTTCTTC; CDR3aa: CAWAGQGVEQFF
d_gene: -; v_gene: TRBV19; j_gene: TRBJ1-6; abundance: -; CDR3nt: TGTGCCAGTAGCGGGGGGGGCGCCTATAATTCACCCCTCCACTTT; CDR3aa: CASSGGGAYNSPLHF
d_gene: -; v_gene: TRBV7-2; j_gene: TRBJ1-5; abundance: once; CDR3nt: TGTGCCAGCAGCTCTGGAGAGTTGGGCAATCAGCCCCAGCATTTT; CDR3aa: CASSSGELGNQPQHF
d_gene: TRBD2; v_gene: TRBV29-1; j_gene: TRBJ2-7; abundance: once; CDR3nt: TGCAGCGTTGAACGGGCTAGCGGGACCGGCGAGCAGTACTTC; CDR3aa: CSVERASGTGEQYF
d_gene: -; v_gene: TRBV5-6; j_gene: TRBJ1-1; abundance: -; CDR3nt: TGTGCCAGCAGCTTGGAATTCCCCGGGGGCACTGAAGCTTTCTTT; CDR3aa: CASSLEFPGGTEAFF
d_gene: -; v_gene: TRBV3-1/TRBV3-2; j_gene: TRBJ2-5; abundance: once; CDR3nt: TGTGCCAGCAGCACGCGAACAGCACAAGAGACCCAGTACTTC; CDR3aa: CASSTRTAQETQYF
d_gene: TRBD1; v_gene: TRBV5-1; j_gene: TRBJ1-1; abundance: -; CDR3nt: TGCGCCAGCAGCATCGGACAGGGATGGACTGAAGCTTTCTTT; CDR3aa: CASSIGQGWTEAFF
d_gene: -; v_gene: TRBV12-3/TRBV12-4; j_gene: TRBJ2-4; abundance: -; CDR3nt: TGTGCCAGCAGTCAAGGGGTCTATATTCAGTACTTC; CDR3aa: CASSQGVYIQYF
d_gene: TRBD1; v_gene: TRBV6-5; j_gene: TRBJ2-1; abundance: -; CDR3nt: TGTGCCAGCAGTTACCCGACAGGGAATGAGCAGTTCTTC; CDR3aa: CASSYPTGNEQFF
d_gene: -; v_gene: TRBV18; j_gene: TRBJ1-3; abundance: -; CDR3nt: TGTGCCAGCTCGGGGGACATAGCCGGAAACACCATATATTTT; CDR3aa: CASSGDIAGNTIYF
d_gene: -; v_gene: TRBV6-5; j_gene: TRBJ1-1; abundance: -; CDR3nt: TGTGCCAGCAGTTATACCCCTCAAGGGAGAGCTTTCTTT; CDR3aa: CASSYTPQGRAFF
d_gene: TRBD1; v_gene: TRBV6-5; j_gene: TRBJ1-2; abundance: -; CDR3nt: TGTGCCAGCAGGGGACAGGACTATGGCTACACCTTC; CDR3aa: CASRGQDYGYTF
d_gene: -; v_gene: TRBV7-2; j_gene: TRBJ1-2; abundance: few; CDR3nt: TGTGCCAGCAGCCCAGAGGGCAGGTCAGATGGCTACACCTTC; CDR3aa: CASSPEGRSDGYTF
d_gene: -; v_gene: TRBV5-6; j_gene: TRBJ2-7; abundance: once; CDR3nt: TGTGCCAGCAGCTTGTGGAGCGGCGAGCAGTACTTC; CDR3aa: CASSLWSGEQYF
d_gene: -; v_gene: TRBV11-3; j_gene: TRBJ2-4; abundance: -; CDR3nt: TGTGCCAGCAGCTTAGGACCAACAGGACCCAAAAACATTCAGTACTTC; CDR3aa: CASSLGPTGPKNIQYF
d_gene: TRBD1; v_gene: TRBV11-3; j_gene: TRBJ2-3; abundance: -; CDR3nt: TGTGCCAGCAGCTTCCGAGGGACAGAACTAGGGGATACGCAGTATTTT; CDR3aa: CASSFRGTELGDTQYF
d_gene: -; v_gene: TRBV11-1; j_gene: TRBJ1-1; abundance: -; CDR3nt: TGTGCCAGCAGCTTAGTGAGAGGGCGGAACACTGAAGCTTTCTTT; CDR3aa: CASSLVRGRNTEAFF
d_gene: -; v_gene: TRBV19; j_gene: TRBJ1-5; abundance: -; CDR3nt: TGTGCCAGTAGTATTGATGGGCAGGGGAATCAGCCCCAGCATTTT; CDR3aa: CASSIDGQGNQPQHF
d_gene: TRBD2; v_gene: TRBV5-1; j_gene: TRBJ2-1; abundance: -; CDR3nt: TGCGCCAGCAGCTCTGGACTAGCGGGGGTTGTTGAGCAGTTCTTC; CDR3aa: CASSSGLAGVVEQFF
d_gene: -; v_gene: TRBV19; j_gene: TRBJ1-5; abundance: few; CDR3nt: TGTGCCAGTAGTATGGTGGGCAGAAATCAGCCCCAGCATTTT; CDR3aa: CASSMVGRNQPQHF
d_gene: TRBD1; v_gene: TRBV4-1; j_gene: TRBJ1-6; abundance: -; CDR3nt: TGCGCCAGCAGCCATTTGGACAGGGAGGTTAATTCACCCCTCCACTTT; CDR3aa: CASSHLDREVNSPLHF
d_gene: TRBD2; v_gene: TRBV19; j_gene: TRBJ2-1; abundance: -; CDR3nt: TGTGCCAGTAGTATCCTCTCCGGGACTAGCGGTGAGCAGTTCTTC; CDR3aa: CASSILSGTSGEQFF
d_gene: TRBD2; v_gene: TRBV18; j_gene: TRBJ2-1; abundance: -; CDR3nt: TGTGCCAGCTCACCGAGTCCGGGACTAGCGGGGGTTAACTCCTACAATGAGCAGTTCTTC; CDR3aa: CASSPSPGLAGVNSYNEQFF
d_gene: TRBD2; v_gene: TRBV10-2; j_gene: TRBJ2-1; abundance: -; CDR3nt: TGCGCCAGCAGTGAGGGACTAGCGGAAAACAATGAGCAGTTCTTC; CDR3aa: CASSEGLAENNEQFF
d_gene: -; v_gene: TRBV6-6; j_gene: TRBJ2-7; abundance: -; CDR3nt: TGTGCCAGCAGTTACGCGGGCCTCGCCTACGAGCAGTACTTC; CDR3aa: CASSYAGLAYEQYF
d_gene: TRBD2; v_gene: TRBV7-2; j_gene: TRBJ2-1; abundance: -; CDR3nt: TGTGCCAGCAGCTTCAGCGGGGCCAACTACAATGAGCAGTTCTTC; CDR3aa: CASSFSGANYNEQFF
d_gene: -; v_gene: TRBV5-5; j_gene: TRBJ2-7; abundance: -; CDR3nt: TGTGCCAGCAGCACAACCTCGGCGACAGGAGACTACGAGCAGTACTTC; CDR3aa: CASSTTSATGDYEQYF
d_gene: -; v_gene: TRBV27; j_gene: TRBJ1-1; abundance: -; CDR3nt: TGTGCCAGCAGGGGGAGGCCGAACACTGAAGCTTTCTTT; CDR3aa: CASRGRPNTEAFF
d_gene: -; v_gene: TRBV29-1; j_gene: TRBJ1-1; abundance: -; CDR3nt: TGCAGCGTTCAGGGTTGGGGCACTGAAGCTTTCTTT; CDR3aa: CSVQGWGTEAFF
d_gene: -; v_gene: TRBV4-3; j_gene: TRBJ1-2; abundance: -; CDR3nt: TGCGCCAGCAGCCAAGGTGGAGGGACCTATGGCTACACCTTC; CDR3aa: CASSQGGGTYGYTF
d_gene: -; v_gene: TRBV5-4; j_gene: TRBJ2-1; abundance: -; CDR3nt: TGTGCCAGCAGCTTGGGGGGACTCAGGAGCTCCTACAATGAGCAGTTCTTC; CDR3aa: CASSLGGLRSSYNEQFF
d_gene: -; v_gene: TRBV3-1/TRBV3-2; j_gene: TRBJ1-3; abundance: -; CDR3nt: TGTGCCAGCAGCCATGCCGGGGTTTCTGGAAACACCATATATTTT; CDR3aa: CASSHAGVSGNTIYF
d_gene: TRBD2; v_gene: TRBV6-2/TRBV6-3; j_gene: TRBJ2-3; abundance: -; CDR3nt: TGTGCCAGCAGCCTACTAGCGGCCTCCACAGATACGCAGTATTTT; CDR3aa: CASSLLAASTDTQYF
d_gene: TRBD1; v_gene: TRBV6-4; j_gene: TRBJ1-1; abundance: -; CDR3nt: TGTGCCAGCAGCGCACAGGGGGGGAACACTGAAGCTTTCTTT; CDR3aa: CASSAQGGNTEAFF
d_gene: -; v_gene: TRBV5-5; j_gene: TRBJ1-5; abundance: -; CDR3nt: TGTGCCAGCAGCCTAGTCCCGGATAGCAATCAGCCCCAGCATTTT; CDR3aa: CASSLVPDSNQPQHF
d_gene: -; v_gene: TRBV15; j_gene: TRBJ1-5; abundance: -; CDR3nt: TGTGCCACCAGCTGGACATACAATCAGCCCCAGCATTTT; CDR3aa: CATSWTYNQPQHF
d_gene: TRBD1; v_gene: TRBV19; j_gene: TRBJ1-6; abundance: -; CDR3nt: TGTGCCAGTAGTACGCGACAGGGGGCCCTGGGATCACCCCTCCACTTT; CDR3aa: CASSTRQGALGSPLHF
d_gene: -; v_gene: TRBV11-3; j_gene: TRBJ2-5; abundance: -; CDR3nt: TGTGCCAGCAGCTTGGACGGTTCAGGAGGGGAGACCCAGTACTTC; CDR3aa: CASSLDGSGGETQYF
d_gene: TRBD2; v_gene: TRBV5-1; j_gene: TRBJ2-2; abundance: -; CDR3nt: TGCGCCAGCAGGGCGGGACTAGCGGGGGCAACCGGGGAGCTGTTTTTT; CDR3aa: CASRAGLAGATGELFF
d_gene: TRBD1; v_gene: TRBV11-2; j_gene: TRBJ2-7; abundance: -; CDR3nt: TGTGCCAGCAGCTCTAGAACCGGGACAGGGGCCTACGAGCAGTACTTC; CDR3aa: CASSSRTGTGAYEQYF